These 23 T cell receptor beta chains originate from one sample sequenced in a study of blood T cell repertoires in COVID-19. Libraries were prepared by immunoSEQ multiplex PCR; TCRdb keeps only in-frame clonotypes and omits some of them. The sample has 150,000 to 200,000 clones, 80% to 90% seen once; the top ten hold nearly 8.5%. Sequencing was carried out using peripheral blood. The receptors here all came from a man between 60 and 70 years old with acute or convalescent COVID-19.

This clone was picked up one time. This chain's CDR3 is CATSAQGGQETQYF. In DNA, the CDR3 is TGTGCCACCAGTGCTCAGGGGGGACAAGAGACCCAGTACTTC. The gene calls are TRBV24-1 and TRBJ2-5, with TRBD1 as a possible D gene (7 bases). The germline V gene encodes CDR1 KGHDR and CDR2 SFDVKD. The CDR3 totals 14 residues. The V end lost 5 bases, the J end lost 2 bases, and 11 bases lay between the germline ends.

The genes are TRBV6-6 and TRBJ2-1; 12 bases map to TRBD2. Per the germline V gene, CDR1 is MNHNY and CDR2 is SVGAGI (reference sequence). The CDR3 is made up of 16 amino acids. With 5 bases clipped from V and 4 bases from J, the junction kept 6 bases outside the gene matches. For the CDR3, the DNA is TGTGCCAGCAGTCCCCGGACTAGCGGGGATTACAATGAGCAGTTCTTC. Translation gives CASSPRTSGDYNEQFF.

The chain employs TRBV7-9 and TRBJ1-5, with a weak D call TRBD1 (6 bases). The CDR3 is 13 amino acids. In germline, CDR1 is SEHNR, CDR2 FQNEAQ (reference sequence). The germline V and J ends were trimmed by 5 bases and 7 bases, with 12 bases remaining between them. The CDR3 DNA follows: TGTGCCAGCAGCGCAGACAGGAGCCAGCCCCAGCATTTT. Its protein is CASSADRSQPQHF.

CDR3 nucleotide sequence: TGTGCCAGCAGCCCCCGGACTAGCGGGCAAGAGACCCAGTACTTC. This encodes CASSPRTSGQETQYF. J is TRBJ2-5 and V is TRBV7-2; 11 positions agree with TRBD2. Germline V gives CDR1 SGHTA, CDR2 FQGNSA. The CDR3 runs to 15 residues. Germline trimming cut 5 bases from V and 2 bases from J; bases unmatched to any gene: 4.

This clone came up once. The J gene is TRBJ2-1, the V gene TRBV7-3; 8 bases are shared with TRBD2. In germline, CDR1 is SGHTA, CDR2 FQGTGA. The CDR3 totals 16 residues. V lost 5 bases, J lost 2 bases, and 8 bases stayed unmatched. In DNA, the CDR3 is TGTGCCAGCAGCCCCAGCAGCGGGGGCCCCTACAATGAGCAGTTCTTC. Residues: CASSPSSGGPYNEQFF.

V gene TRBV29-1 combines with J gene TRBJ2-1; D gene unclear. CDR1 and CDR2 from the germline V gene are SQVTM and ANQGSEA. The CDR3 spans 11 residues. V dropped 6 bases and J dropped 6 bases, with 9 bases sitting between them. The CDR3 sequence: CSVPTLNEQFF. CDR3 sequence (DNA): TGCAGCGTCCCTACCCTCAATGAGCAGTTCTTC.

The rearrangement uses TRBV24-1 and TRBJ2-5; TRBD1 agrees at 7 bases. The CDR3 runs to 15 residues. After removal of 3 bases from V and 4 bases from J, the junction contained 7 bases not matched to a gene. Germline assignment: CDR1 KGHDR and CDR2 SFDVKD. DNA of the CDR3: TGTGCCACCAGTGATCCGAACAGGGGTTCAGAGACCCAGTACTTC. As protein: CATSDPNRGSETQYF.

The CDR3 bases are TGTGCCAGTAGCATGACAGGGGAGTATGGCTACACCTTC. Its protein is CASSMTGEYGYTF. The chain uses TRBV19 and TRBJ1-2; the match to TRBD1 covers 8 bases. Germline lookup yields CDR1 LNHDA and CDR2 SQIVND (reference sequence). There are 13 residues in the CDR3. Unmatched junction bases numbered 5, after V lost 6 bases and J lost 5 bases.

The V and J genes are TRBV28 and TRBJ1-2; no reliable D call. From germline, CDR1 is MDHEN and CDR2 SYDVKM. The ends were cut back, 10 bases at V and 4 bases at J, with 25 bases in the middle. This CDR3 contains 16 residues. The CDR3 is CATNSLGPRQLYGYTF. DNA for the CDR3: TGTGCCACCAACAGTTTGGGTCCCCGACAACTCTATGGCTACACCTTC.

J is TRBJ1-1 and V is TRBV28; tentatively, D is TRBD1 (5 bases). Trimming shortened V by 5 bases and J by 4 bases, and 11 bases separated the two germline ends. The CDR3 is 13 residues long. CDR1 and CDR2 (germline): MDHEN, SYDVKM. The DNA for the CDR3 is TGTGCCAGCAGTCCTCTACAGGCCACTGAAGCTTTCTTT. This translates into CASSPLQATEAFF.

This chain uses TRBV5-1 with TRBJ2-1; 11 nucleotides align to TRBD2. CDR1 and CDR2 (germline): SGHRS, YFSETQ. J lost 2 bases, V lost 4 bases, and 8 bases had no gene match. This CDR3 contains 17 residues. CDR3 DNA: TGCGCCAGCAGCAACTCGGGTAGCGGGAGGGCCTACAATGAGCAGTTCTTC. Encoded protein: CASSNSGSGRAYNEQFF. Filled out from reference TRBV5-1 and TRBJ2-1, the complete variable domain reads KAGVTQTPRYLIKTRGQQVTLSCSPISGHRSVSWYQQTPGQGLQFLFEYFSETQRNKGNFPGRFSGRQFSNSRSEMNVSTLELGDSALYLCASSNSGSGRAYNEQFFGPGTRLTVL.

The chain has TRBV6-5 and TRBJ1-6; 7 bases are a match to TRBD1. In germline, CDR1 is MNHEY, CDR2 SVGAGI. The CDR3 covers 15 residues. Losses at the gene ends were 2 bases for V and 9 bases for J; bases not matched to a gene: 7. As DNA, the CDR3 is TGTGCCAGCAGTTACACCCCGGGACAGCTTTCACCCCTCCACTTT. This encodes CASSYTPGQLSPLHF.

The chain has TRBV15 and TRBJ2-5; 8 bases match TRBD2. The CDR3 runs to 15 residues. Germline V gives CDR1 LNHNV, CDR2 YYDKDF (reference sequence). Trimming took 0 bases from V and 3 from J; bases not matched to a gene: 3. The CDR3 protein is CATSRDPGREETQYF. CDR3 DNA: TGTGCCACCAGCAGAGATCCCGGGAGGGAAGAGACCCAGTACTTC. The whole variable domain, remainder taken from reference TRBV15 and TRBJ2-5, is DAMVIQNPRYQVTQFGKPVTLSCSQTLNHNVMYWYQQKSSQAPKLLFHYYDKDFNNEADTPDNFQSRRPNTSFCFLDIRSPGLGDTAMYLCATSRDPGREETQYFGPGTRLLVL.

The CDR3 loop is CASTPRQVLNTGELFF. DNA of the CDR3: TGTGCCAGCACCCCGAGACAGGTCCTGAACACCGGGGAGCTGTTTTTT. The chain couples TRBV9 to TRBJ2-2, with D tentatively TRBD1 (6 bases). With 6 bases removed from V and 1 base from J, the gap between germline ends came to 16 bases. Germline V gives CDR1 SGDLS, CDR2 YYNGEE. The CDR3 length is 16 residues.

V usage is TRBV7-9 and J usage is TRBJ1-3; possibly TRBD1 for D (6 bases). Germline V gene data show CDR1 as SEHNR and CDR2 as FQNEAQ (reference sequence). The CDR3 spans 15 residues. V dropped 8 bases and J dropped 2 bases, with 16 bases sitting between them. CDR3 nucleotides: TGTGCCAGCCTCCGGGACAACAGACCTGGAAACACCATATATTTT. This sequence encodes CASLRDNRPGNTIYF. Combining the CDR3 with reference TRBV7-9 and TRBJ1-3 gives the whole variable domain DTGVSQNPRHKITKRGQNVTFRCDPISEHNRLYWYRQTLGQGPEFLTYFQNEAQLEKSRLLSDRFSAERPKGSFSTLEIQRTEQGDSAMYLCASLRDNRPGNTIYFGEGSWLTVV.

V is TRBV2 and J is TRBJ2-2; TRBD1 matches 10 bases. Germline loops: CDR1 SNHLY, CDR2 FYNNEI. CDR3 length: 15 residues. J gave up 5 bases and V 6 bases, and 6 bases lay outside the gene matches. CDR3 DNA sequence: TGTGCCAGCAGCGCGGTGGGACAGGGGACCGGGGAGCTGTTTTTT. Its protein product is CASSAVGQGTGELFF.

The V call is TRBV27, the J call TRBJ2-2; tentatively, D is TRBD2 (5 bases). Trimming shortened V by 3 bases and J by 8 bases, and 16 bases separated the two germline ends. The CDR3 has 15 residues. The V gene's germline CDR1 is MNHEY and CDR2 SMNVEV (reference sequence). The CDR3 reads CASSLKGRVPGELFF. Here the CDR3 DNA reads TGTGCCAGCAGTTTGAAAGGGAGAGTACCTGGGGAGCTGTTTTTT.

The CDR3 is CASKSSGELFF. DNA of the CDR3: TGCGCCAGCAAGAGTTCCGGGGAGCTGTTTTTT. This sequence joins TRBV5-1 and TRBJ2-2; D is undetermined. The CDR3 sequence is 11 residues long. CDR1 is SGHRS, CDR2 YFSETQ, per germline. Trimming took 6 bases from V and 6 from J, leaving 6 bases between them.

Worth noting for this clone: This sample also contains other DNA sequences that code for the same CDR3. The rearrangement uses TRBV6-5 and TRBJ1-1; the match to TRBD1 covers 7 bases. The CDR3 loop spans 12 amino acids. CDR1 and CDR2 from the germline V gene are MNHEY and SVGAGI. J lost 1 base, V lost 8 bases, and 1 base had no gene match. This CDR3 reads CASRTGNTEAFF. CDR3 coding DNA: TGTGCCAGCCGGACAGGGAACACTGAAGCTTTCTTT.

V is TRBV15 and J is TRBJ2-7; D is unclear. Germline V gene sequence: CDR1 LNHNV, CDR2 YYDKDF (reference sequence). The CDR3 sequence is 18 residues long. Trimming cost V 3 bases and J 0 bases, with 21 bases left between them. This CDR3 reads CATSSPTSPPAGSYEQYF. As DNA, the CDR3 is TGTGCCACCAGCAGTCCGACTTCCCCACCCGCCGGCTCCTACGAGCAGTACTTC.

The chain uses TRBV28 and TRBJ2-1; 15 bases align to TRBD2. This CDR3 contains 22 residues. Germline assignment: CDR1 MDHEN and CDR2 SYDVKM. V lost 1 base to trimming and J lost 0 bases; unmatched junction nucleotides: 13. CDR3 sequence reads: CASSLLGPMGLAGGLSYNEQFF. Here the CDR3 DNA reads TGTGCCAGCAGTTTATTGGGGCCAATGGGACTAGCGGGAGGCCTCTCCTACAATGAGCAGTTCTTC.

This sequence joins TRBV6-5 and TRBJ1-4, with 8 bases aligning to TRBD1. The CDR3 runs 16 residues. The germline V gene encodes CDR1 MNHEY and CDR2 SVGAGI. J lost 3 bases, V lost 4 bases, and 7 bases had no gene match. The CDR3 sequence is CASSSQGGRANEKLFF. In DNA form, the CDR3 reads TGTGCCAGCAGTTCACAGGGGGGGAGGGCTAATGAAAAACTGTTTTTT.

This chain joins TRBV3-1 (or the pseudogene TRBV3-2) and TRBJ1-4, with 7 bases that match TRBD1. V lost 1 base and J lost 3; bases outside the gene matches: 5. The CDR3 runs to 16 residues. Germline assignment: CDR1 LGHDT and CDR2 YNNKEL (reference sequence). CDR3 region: CASSQGQGGSNEKLFF. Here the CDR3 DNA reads TGTGCCAGCAGCCAAGGACAGGGAGGTTCTAATGAAAAACTGTTTTTT.